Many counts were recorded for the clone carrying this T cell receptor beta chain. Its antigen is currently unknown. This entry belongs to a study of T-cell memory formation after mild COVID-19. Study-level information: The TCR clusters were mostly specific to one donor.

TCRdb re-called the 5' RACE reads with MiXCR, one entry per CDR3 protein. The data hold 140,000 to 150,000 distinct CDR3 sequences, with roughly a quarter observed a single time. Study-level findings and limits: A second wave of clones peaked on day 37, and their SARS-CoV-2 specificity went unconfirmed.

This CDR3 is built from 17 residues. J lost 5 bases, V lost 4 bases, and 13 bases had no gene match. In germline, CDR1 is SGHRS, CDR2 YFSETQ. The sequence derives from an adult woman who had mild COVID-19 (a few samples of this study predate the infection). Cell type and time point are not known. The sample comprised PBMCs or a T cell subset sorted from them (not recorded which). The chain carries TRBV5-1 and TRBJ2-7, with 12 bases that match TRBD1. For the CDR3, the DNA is TGCGCCAGCAGCGCCAAACAAACCGGGACAGGGGGCAACGAGCAGTACTTC. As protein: CASSAKQTGTGGNEQYF.